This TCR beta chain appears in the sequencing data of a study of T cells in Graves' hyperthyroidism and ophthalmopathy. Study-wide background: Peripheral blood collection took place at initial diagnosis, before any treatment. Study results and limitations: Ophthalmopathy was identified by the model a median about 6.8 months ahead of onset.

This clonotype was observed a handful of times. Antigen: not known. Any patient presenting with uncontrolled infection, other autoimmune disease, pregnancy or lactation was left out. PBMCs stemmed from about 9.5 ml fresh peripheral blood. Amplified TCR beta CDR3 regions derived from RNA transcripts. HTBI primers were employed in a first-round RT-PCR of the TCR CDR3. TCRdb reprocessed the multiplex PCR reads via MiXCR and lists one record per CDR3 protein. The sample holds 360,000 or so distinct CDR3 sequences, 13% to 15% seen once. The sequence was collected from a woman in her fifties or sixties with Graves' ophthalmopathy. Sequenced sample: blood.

The CDR3 DNA is TGCAGTGTCGGGGGTCAGACAGATACGCAGTATTTT. Amino acids: CSVGGQTDTQYF. V gene TRBV20-1 combines with J gene TRBJ2-3, with a tentative D call TRBD2 (6 bases). V was shortened by 7 bases and J by 3 bases, with 11 bases between the two germline ends. CDR1 and CDR2 (germline): DFQATT, SNEGSKA (reference sequence). The CDR3 totals 12 residues.